Listed below are T cell receptor beta chains from one sample, sequenced in a study of early T cells in non-severe SARS-CoV-2 infection. TCRdb fed the 5' RACE reads into MiXCR, producing one record per CDR3 protein. The data contain some 67,000 distinct CDR3 sequences, roughly 15% of them seen just once; the ten biggest clones take up over 13%. Sequencing input: whole blood. The receptors originated from an adult who was a healthcare worker with PCR-confirmed SARS-CoV-2 infection or an uninfected control (not recorded which). Both conserved end residues are part of each CDR3. Fields, in order: clone size, V gene, D gene, J gene, CDR3 protein, CDR3 DNA. D genes are given only for firm matches. Size tells how often a clone was seen (once, few, many) or the class of an expanded clone, and some rows leave it out.

abundance: few
v_gene: TRBV7-8
d_gene: NA
j_gene: TRBJ2-2
CDR3aa: CASSPGRRAWGSGELFF
CDR3nt: TGTGCCAGCAGCCCAGGCAGGCGGGCCTGGGGGAGCGGGGAGCTGTTTTTT

abundance: many
v_gene: TRBV10-3
d_gene: NA
j_gene: TRBJ1-5
CDR3aa: CAITSRLNQPQHF
CDR3nt: TGTGCCATCACTTCCCGACTCAATCAGCCCCAGCATTTT

abundance: few
v_gene: TRBV11-2
d_gene: NA
j_gene: TRBJ1-1
CDR3aa: CASSLVFQSRKAFF
CDR3nt: TGTGCCAGCAGCTTAGTTTTCCAGTCCAGAAAGGCTTTCTTT

abundance: NA
v_gene: TRBV4-3
d_gene: NA
j_gene: TRBJ1-6
CDR3aa: CASSVQGTSPLHF
CDR3nt: TGCGCCAGCAGCGTACAGGGAACATCACCCCTCCACTTT

abundance: few
v_gene: TRBV5-4
d_gene: NA
j_gene: TRBJ2-2
CDR3aa: CASTGGQPHGELFF
CDR3nt: TGTGCCAGCACCGGGGGGCAGCCTCACGGGGAGCTGTTTTTT

abundance: few
v_gene: TRBV18
d_gene: NA
j_gene: TRBJ1-1
CDR3aa: CASSPPGGPEAFF
CDR3nt: TGTGCCAGCTCACCACCCGGAGGGCCTGAAGCTTTCTTT

abundance: NA
v_gene: TRBV19
d_gene: NA
j_gene: TRBJ1-4
CDR3aa: CARRAHPNEKLFF
CDR3nt: TGTGCCCGACGGGCGCATCCTAATGAAAAACTGTTTTTT

abundance: NA
v_gene: TRBV5-1
d_gene: TRBD1
j_gene: TRBJ1-2
CDR3aa: CASSLAGTVYGYTF
CDR3nt: TGCGCCAGCAGCTTAGCCGGGACAGTTTATGGCTACACCTTC

abundance: many
v_gene: TRBV7-3
d_gene: TRBD2
j_gene: TRBJ2-6
CDR3aa: CASSLAGSSGANVLTF
CDR3nt: TGTGCCAGCAGTCTAGCGGGGAGCTCTGGGGCCAACGTCCTGACTTTC

abundance: NA
v_gene: TRBV20-1
d_gene: NA
j_gene: TRBJ1-1
CDR3aa: CSARVGRGTEAFF
CDR3nt: TGCAGTGCTAGAGTGGGCAGGGGAACTGAAGCTTTCTTT

abundance: many
v_gene: TRBV20-1
d_gene: TRBD1
j_gene: TRBJ1-5
CDR3aa: CSAPQGALRNQPQHF
CDR3nt: TGCAGTGCGCCACAGGGGGCGTTGCGCAATCAGCCCCAGCATTTT

abundance: NA
v_gene: TRBV7-9
d_gene: NA
j_gene: TRBJ2-3
CDR3aa: CASSLRGPRTDTQYF
CDR3nt: TGTGCCAGCAGCCTCCGGGGGCCTCGCACAGATACGCAGTATTTT

abundance: NA
v_gene: TRBV7-2
d_gene: NA
j_gene: TRBJ2-5
CDR3aa: CASSEVGTQYF
CDR3nt: TGTGCCAGCAGCGAGGTCGGGACCCAGTACTTC

abundance: NA
v_gene: TRBV7-9
d_gene: NA
j_gene: TRBJ1-2
CDR3aa: CASSLDQKGYTF
CDR3nt: TGTGCCAGCAGCTTAGACCAGAAAGGCTACACCTTC

abundance: many
v_gene: TRBV29-1
d_gene: NA
j_gene: TRBJ1-1
CDR3aa: CSVQGDISLAFF
CDR3nt: TGCAGCGTCCAAGGGGACATTTCCCTCGCTTTCTTT

abundance: few
v_gene: TRBV5-1
d_gene: NA
j_gene: TRBJ2-5
CDR3aa: CASSLLKTQYF
CDR3nt: TGCGCCAGCAGCTTGTTAAAGACCCAGTACTTC

abundance: NA
v_gene: TRBV29-1
d_gene: TRBD1
j_gene: TRBJ2-7
CDR3aa: CSVTGTGAYEQYF
CDR3nt: TGCAGCGTAACCGGGACAGGGGCCTACGAGCAGTACTTC

abundance: many
v_gene: TRBV29-1
d_gene: NA
j_gene: TRBJ2-7
CDR3aa: CSVDAEYEQYF
CDR3nt: TGCAGCGTTGACGCCGAATACGAGCAGTACTTC

abundance: many
v_gene: TRBV20-1
d_gene: NA
j_gene: TRBJ2-1
CDR3aa: CSARGGGRDEQFF
CDR3nt: TGCAGTGCTAGAGGGGGGGGCAGGGATGAGCAGTTCTTC

abundance: few
v_gene: TRBV20-1
d_gene: NA
j_gene: TRBJ1-2
CDR3aa: CSARDQRESKGYTF
CDR3nt: TGCAGTGCTAGAGATCAGAGGGAGTCGAAAGGCTACACCTTC

abundance: NA
v_gene: TRBV7-6
d_gene: NA
j_gene: TRBJ2-1
CDR3aa: CASSQARGEQFF
CDR3nt: TGTGCCAGCAGCCAAGCGCGAGGTGAGCAGTTCTTC

abundance: NA
v_gene: TRBV5-3
d_gene: NA
j_gene: TRBJ1-1
CDR3aa: CARCPGHLNTEAFF
CDR3nt: TGTGCCAGATGTCCGGGACACCTAAACACTGAAGCTTTCTTT

abundance: many
v_gene: TRBV29-1
d_gene: NA
j_gene: TRBJ1-1
CDR3aa: CSVNFENTEAFF
CDR3nt: TGCAGCGTAAACTTTGAGAACACTGAAGCTTTCTTT

abundance: few
v_gene: TRBV7-9
d_gene: NA
j_gene: TRBJ1-6
CDR3aa: CASSSTRAPNSPLHF
CDR3nt: TGTGCCAGCAGCTCCACCCGGGCCCCCAATTCACCCCTCCACTTT

abundance: many
v_gene: TRBV7-2
d_gene: NA
j_gene: TRBJ1-5
CDR3aa: CASSLVRTVLRHF
CDR3nt: TGTGCCAGCAGCTTAGTGCGGACCGTCCTGAGGCATTTT

abundance: NA
v_gene: TRBV5-1
d_gene: NA
j_gene: TRBJ1-3
CDR3aa: CASARRGQQGGTEPGNTIYF
CDR3nt: TGCGCCAGCGCCAGACGGGGTCAACAGGGTGGCACAGAACCTGGAAACACCATATATTTT

abundance: few
v_gene: TRBV18
d_gene: NA
j_gene: TRBJ1-1
CDR3aa: CASSSRGDIEAFF
CDR3nt: TGTGCCAGCTCATCAAGGGGGGACATAGAAGCTTTCTTT

abundance: few
v_gene: TRBV6-2/TRBV6-3
d_gene: NA
j_gene: TRBJ2-1
CDR3aa: CASSYGGLSSYNEQFF
CDR3nt: TGTGCCAGCAGTTACGGGGGACTGAGCTCCTACAATGAGCAGTTCTTC

abundance: few
v_gene: TRBV4-1
d_gene: NA
j_gene: TRBJ2-1
CDR3aa: CASSQDLPSGQFF
CDR3nt: TGCGCCAGCAGCCAAGATCTACCTTCTGGGCAGTTCTTC

abundance: NA
v_gene: TRBV2
d_gene: NA
j_gene: TRBJ1-1
CDR3aa: CASRKSLHAEDFF
CDR3nt: TGTGCCAGCAGGAAGAGCCTTCACGCCGAAGACTTCTTT